This T cell receptor beta chain is drawn from a study of beta chain features in type 1 diabetes. Findings and limits, study-wide: Moderate but significant shortening of TCRB CDR3s was recorded in all four CD4+ subsets from Type 1 diabetes patients.

Sequencing targeted expressed TCRB transcripts, as all isolated RNA had been reverse transcribed. The protocol was immunoSEQ multiplex PCR, while the TCRdb copy is restricted to in-frame clones and leaves out a portion. Of 600,000 or so clones in the sample, 11% to 15% were seen once. This CDR3 is 15 amino acids long. Germline V gene data show CDR1 as SQVTM and CDR2 as ANQGSEA. Germline trimming cut 6 bases from V and 1 base from J; bases unmatched to any gene: 11. This clone came up a few times. Its antigen remains unidentified. This chain connects TRBV29-1 to TRBJ1-1, with 7 bases fitting TRBD1. Sequencing was done on a sample of naive CD4+ T cells from blood. This receptor was identified in a man aged 18 to 29 with type 1 diabetes. The CDR3 is CSVRLLGQQNTEAFF. The DNA for the CDR3 is TGCAGCGTGCGCCTCCTGGGACAGCAGAACACTGAAGCTTTCTTT.